The 24 T cell receptor beta chains reported below all come from one sample, sequenced in a study of control samples from healthy donors and cancer patients. Method: immunoSEQ multiplex PCR; TCRdb's copy keeps in-frame clones and lacks some. This table has 110,000 or so clones, approximately 84% appearing once. Sequenced input: blood. These receptors originate from a man aged 18 to 29 in good health.

The chain joins TRBV27 to TRBJ2-6; no clear D gene. The CDR3 is 14 amino acids. The V gene's germline CDR1 is MNHEY and CDR2 SMNVEV (reference sequence). V lost 5 bases to trimming and J lost 4 bases, with 9 bases between them. The CDR3, as DNA: TGTGCCAGCAGTCTGACCTTGGGGGCCAACGTCCTGACTTTC. Amino acids: CASSLTLGANVLTF.

The V and J genes are TRBV7-9 and TRBJ2-7; 7 nucleotides align to TRBD2. After removal of 1 base from V and 1 base from J, the junction contained 1 base not matched to a gene. CDR3 length: 14 residues. Per the germline V gene, CDR1 is SEHNR and CDR2 is FQNEAQ (reference sequence). The CDR3 coding sequence is TGTGCCAGCAGCTTAGGGGGAGGGTCCTACGAGCAGTACGTC. Its translation is CASSLGGGSYEQYV.

The V gene is TRBV6-5, the J gene TRBJ1-2; D gene uncertain. Germline V gives CDR1 MNHEY, CDR2 SVGAGI. The CDR3 is 13 amino acids. Trimming shortened V by 6 bases and J by 4 bases, and 12 bases separated the two germline ends. CDR3 DNA: TGTGCCAGCAGGCTTCCCGGGAGCTATGGCTACACCTTC. It translates to CASRLPGSYGYTF.

This rearrangement joins TRBV5-8 to TRBJ2-7, with D perhaps matching TRBD2 (6 bases). This CDR3 region has 15 residues. Trimming took off 3 bases at V and 0 bases at J, with 13 bases between the two ends. Germline-derived CDR1 and CDR2 are SGHTS and YDEGEE. CDR3 sequence: CASSSGTSSSYEQYF. CDR3 coding DNA: TGTGCCAGCAGCTCCGGGACTTCTAGCTCCTACGAGCAGTACTTC.

This chain connects TRBV29-1 to TRBJ1-2, with 7 nucleotides matching TRBD1. Germline V gene data show CDR1 as SQVTM and CDR2 as ANQGSEA. CDR3 size: 13 residues. The CDR3 here is CRAYRDSNYGYTF. CDR3 DNA: TGCAGGGCCTACCGGGACAGCAACTATGGCTACACCTTC.

The chain has TRBV9 and TRBJ1-1; 7 bases map to TRBD1. The germline V gene has CDR1 SGDLS and CDR2 YYNGEE. The length of the CDR3 is 16 residues. The V segment lost 4 bases and the J segment 7 bases; nucleotides outside the gene matches: 16. This CDR3 reads CASSPSENRGRNEAFF. For the CDR3, the DNA is TGTGCCAGCAGCCCCTCGGAAAACAGGGGAAGGAATGAAGCTTTCTTT.

This chain links TRBV4-1 with TRBJ1-1, with 9 bases matching TRBD1. From germline, CDR1 is MGHRA and CDR2 YSYEKL. The CDR3 is made up of 14 amino acids. Trimming took 0 bases from V and 11 from J; bases not matched to a gene: 7. The CDR3, as DNA: TGCGCCAGCAGCCAAGATCAACAGGGGGCGCGGGCTTTCTTT. It translates to CASSQDQQGARAFF.

J is TRBJ2-1 and V is TRBV10-3; D gene unclear. This CDR3 is built from 14 residues. Trimming removed 2 bases from V and 6 bases from J, with 11 bases in between. From germline, CDR1 is ENHRY and CDR2 SYGVKD. As DNA, the CDR3 is TGTGCCATCAGTGAGGGCCTAGTCGGCAATGAGCAGTTCTTC. This codes for CAISEGLVGNEQFF.

This clone was recorded only once. The chain recombines TRBV3-1 (or the pseudogene TRBV3-2) with TRBJ1-1; 9 nucleotides line up with TRBD1. V gave up 4 bases and J gave up 2 bases; unmatched junction bases: 11. The CDR3 is made up of 17 amino acids. Germline V CDR1 and CDR2: LGHDT, YNNKEL (reference sequence). CDR3 region: CASSPDVRTGDNTEAFF. CDR3 DNA sequence: TGTGCCAGCAGCCCAGATGTCCGGACAGGGGACAACACTGAAGCTTTCTTT.

This chain connects TRBV27 to TRBJ1-5, with 7 positions matching TRBD1. Germline loops: CDR1 MNHEY, CDR2 SMNVEV (reference sequence). The length of the CDR3 is 14 residues. Trimming cost V 4 bases and J 6 bases; bases outside gene matches: 6. As DNA, the CDR3 is TGTGCCAGCAGTTCGACAGGGATTGGTCAGCCCCAGCATTTT. This sequence encodes CASSSTGIGQPQHF.

V and J are TRBV5-1 and TRBJ2-5, with 12 bases identical to TRBD2. This CDR3 is 14 amino acids long. The germline gives CDR1 SGHRS, CDR2 YFSETQ. Trimming removed 2 bases from V and 7 bases from J; junction bases left unmatched: 3. CDR3 nucleotide sequence: TGCGCCAGCAGCTTCGAACTAGCGGGGGGGACCCAGTACTTC. This translates into CASSFELAGGTQYF.

This sequence joins TRBV11-3 and TRBJ2-3; D is tentatively TRBD1 or TRBD2 (5 bases each). This CDR3 comprises 15 residues. The V gene lost 5 bases and the J gene lost 2 bases, with 14 bases spanning the gap. CDR1 SGHNT and CDR2 YENEEA come from the germline V gene. The chain's CDR3 is CASSLPGAATDTQYF. For the CDR3, the DNA is TGTGCCAGCAGCCTTCCCGGGGCCGCCACAGATACGCAGTATTTT.

The chain employs TRBV24-1 and TRBJ2-3; D gene unclear. CDR3 size: 13 residues. V lost 0 bases and J 14 bases, leaving 14 bases between the germline ends. CDR1 KGHDR and CDR2 SFDVKD come from the germline V gene. CDR3 bases: TGTGCCACCAGTGATTTGCTAGGGTCCTCTAGGTATTTT. Translating gives CATSDLLGSSRYF.

CDR3 nucleotides: TGCAGTGCTAGTCTGAGACCCTATGGCTACACCTTC. Translating gives CSASLRPYGYTF. The chain combines TRBV20-1 with TRBJ1-2; no clear D gene. The germline V gene encodes CDR1 DFQATT and CDR2 SNEGSKA (reference sequence). This CDR3 region has 12 residues. V dropped 3 bases and J dropped 4 bases, with 9 bases sitting between them.

The gene calls are TRBV13 and TRBJ2-5, with D unclear. The germline CDR1 and CDR2 sequences are PRHDT and FYEKMQ (reference sequence). Trimming removed 0 bases from V and 5 bases from J, with 7 bases in between. This CDR3 comprises 13 residues. The CDR3: CASSLGAAETQYF. The CDR3 nucleotides are TGTGCCAGCAGCTTAGGCGCGGCCGAGACCCAGTACTTC. The full variable domain, in which reference TRBV13 and TRBJ2-5 provide the parts outside the CDR3, is AAGVIQSPRHLIKEKRETATLKCYPIPRHDTVYWYQQGPGQDPQFLISFYEKMQSDKGSIPDRFSAQQFSDYHSELNMSSLELGDSALYFCASSLGAAETQYFGPGTRLLVL.

This clone is a singleton in its sample. The chain combines TRBV5-8 with TRBJ2-5; perhaps D is TRBD1 or TRBD2 (8 bases each). V was cut by 4 bases and J by 4 bases, with 20 bases left in between. CDR1 is SGHTS, CDR2 YDEGEE, per germline. The CDR3 is 16 residues long. The CDR3 protein is CASSTGGAGGRETQYF. CDR3 nucleotides: TGTGCCAGCAGCACGGGAGGGGCAGGGGGCAGAGAGACCCAGTACTTC. The full variable domain, with the rest looked up from reference TRBV5-8 and TRBJ2-5, is EAGVTQSPTHLIKTRGQQATLRCSPISGHTSVYWYQQALGLGLQFLLWYDEGEERNRGNFPPRFSGRQFPNYSSELNVNALELEDSALYLCASSTGGAGGRETQYFGPGTRLLVL.

The chain is built from TRBV6-5 and TRBJ1-1, with D possibly matching TRBD1 (6 bases). The ends were cut back, 2 bases at V and 4 bases at J, with 14 bases in the middle. The germline gives CDR1 MNHEY, CDR2 SVGAGI. The CDR3 loop spans 15 amino acids. CDR3 in amino acids: CASSYEGGVATEAFF. In DNA, the CDR3 is TGTGCCAGCAGTTACGAAGGGGGGGTTGCCACTGAAGCTTTCTTT.

The chain employs TRBV27 and TRBJ2-6; D call uncertain. The germline V gene encodes CDR1 MNHEY and CDR2 SMNVEV (reference sequence). The CDR3 totals 14 residues. The V end lost 3 bases, the J end lost 0 bases, and 3 bases lay between the germline ends. The CDR3 sequence: CASSFISGANVLTF. The CDR3 DNA sequence: TGTGCCAGCAGTTTTATCTCTGGGGCCAACGTCCTGACTTTC.

The chain uses TRBV16 and TRBJ1-5, with D maybe TRBD1 (6 bases). Trimming shortened V by 2 bases and J by 7 bases, and 18 bases separated the two germline ends. Germline CDR1 reads KGHSY; CDR2 reads FQNENV. The CDR3 contains 16 residues. The CDR3 loop is CASSQMVEGVGQPQHF. In DNA form, the CDR3 reads TGTGCCAGCAGCCAAATGGTCGAGGGGGTAGGGCAGCCCCAGCATTTT.

This chain links TRBV18 with TRBJ2-1; 9 bases are shared with TRBD2. Germline-derived CDR1 and CDR2 are KGHSH and LQKENI. The CDR3 consists of 13 residues. V shed 5 bases, J shed 12 bases, and the junction held 8 bases outside the gene matches. The CDR3 DNA reads TGTGCCAGCTCAACGCCCCTAGCGGGGTGGCAGTTCTTC. Encoded protein: CASSTPLAGWQFF.

This clone came up once. This chain connects TRBV28 to TRBJ1-2; D is ambiguous. V dropped 6 bases and J dropped 8 bases, with 19 bases sitting between them. Germline CDR1 is MDHEN and CDR2 is SYDVKM. CDR3 length: 14 residues. CDR3 protein: CASRAGRTTAGYTF. In DNA form, the CDR3 reads TGTGCCAGCAGGGCAGGACGGACCACGGCGGGCTACACCTTC.

This clone was detected a few times. The gene calls are TRBV5-1 and TRBJ1-2; D not resolved. The CDR3 runs 14 residues. Germline V CDR1 and CDR2: SGHRS, YFSETQ. Trimming left V 1 base short and J 2 bases short, with 9 bases between. The chain's CDR3 is CASSLREANYGYTF. For the CDR3, the DNA is TGCGCCAGCAGCTTGAGGGAGGCAAACTATGGCTACACCTTC.

This chain links TRBV18 with TRBJ2-5; tentatively, D is TRBD2 (6 bases). Trimming cost V 2 bases and J 1 base, with 11 bases left between them. Germline V CDR1 and CDR2: KGHSH, LQKENI. There are 15 residues in the CDR3. The CDR3 here is CASSPSRGPQETQYF. CDR3 coding DNA: TGTGCCAGCTCACCATCGCGGGGTCCCCAAGAGACCCAGTACTTC.

The rearrangement uses TRBV24-1 and TRBJ2-2, with D perhaps being TRBD1 or TRBD2 (6 bases each). V was shortened by 3 bases and J by 2 bases, with 9 bases between the two germline ends. CDR3 length equals 15 residues. The germline V gene encodes CDR1 KGHDR and CDR2 SFDVKD. The CDR3 loop reads CATSDRGPNTGELFF. DNA of the CDR3: TGTGCCACCAGTGATCGGGGGCCCAACACCGGGGAGCTGTTTTTT.